This TCR beta chain was documented in a study of beta chain features in type 1 diabetes. Isolated RNA was reverse transcribed in full, so expressed TCRB transcripts were sequenced. Measured with immunoSEQ multiplex PCR; TCRdb has only the in-frame clones, and not every one. The sample yields 200,000 to 250,000 clones, 11% seen once. V lost 2 bases, J lost 10 bases, and 12 bases lay in between. Germline V CDR1 and CDR2: SGHTA, FQGNSA. The CDR3 length is 13 residues. The clonotype originates from a man younger than 35 in good health. The sequenced material came from central memory CD4+ T cells from blood. The rearrangement links TRBV7-2 to TRBJ2-1; the D gene is possibly TRBD2 (6 bases). CDR3 DNA sequence: TGTGCCAGCAGCTTATCACTAGCAGGGGAGCAGTTCTTC. Encoded protein: CASSLSLAGEQFF.